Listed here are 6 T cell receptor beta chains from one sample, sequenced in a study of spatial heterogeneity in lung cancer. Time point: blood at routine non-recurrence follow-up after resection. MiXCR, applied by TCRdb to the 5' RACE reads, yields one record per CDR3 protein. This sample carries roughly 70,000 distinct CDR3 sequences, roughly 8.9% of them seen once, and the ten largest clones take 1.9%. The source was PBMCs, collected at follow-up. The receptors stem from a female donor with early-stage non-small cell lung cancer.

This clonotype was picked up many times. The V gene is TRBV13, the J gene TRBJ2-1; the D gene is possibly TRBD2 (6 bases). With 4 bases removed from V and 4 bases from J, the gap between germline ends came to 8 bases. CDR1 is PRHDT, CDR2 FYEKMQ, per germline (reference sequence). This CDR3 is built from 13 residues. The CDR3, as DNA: TGTGCCAGCAGCTCACGGGGGTACAATGAGCAGTTCTTC. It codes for CASSSRGYNEQFF.

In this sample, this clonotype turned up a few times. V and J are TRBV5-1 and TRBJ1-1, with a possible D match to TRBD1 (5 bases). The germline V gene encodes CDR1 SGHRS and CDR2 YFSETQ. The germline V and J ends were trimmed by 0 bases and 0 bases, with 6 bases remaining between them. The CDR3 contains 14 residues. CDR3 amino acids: CASSLDRMNTEAFF. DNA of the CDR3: TGCGCCAGCAGCTTGGACAGGATGAACACTGAAGCTTTCTTT.

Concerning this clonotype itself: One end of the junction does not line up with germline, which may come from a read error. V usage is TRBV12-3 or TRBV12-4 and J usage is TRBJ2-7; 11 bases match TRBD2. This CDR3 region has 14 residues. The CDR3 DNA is TGTGCCAGCAGTATAGCGGGAGGGGTTAGCGAGCAGTACTTC. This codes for CASSIAGGVSEQYF.

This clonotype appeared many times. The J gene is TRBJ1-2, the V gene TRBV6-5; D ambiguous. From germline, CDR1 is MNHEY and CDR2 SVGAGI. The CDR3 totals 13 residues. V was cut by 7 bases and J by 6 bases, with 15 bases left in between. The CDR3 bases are TGTGCCAGCAAACCTGGAGTGGCCCATGGCTACACCTTC. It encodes CASKPGVAHGYTF.

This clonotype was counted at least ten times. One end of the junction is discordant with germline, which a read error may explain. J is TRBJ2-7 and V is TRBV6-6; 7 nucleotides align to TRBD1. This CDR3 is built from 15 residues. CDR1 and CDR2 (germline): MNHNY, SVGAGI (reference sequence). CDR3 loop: CASSVPGTVGATGVF. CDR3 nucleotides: TGTGCCAGCAGTGTCCCCGGGACAGTGGGGGCTACTGGGGTTTTC.

The CDR3 nucleotides are TGTGCCAGCAGTGATAGACGGGCCGCTAGCACAGATACGCAGTATTTT. Amino acid sequence: CASSDRRAASTDTQYF. This rearrangement joins TRBV2 to TRBJ2-3; D is unresolved. V was trimmed by 3 bases and J by 0 bases, leaving 13 bases between them. In germline, CDR1 is SNHLY, CDR2 FYNNEI. CDR3 length equals 16 residues.